The 31 T cell receptor beta chains below were found in one sample sequenced in a study of shared clonotypes between healthy human individuals. Only in-frame clones appear in the TCRdb table, and some are missing; sequencing was by immunoSEQ multiplex PCR. The sample includes under 2,500,000 clones, around 95% of them seen just once. The sample was naive CD4+ T cells sorted from blood. The subset denotes: CD45RA+ positively selected. The receptors shown here come from a man aged 18 to 30 in good health.

This rearrangement joins TRBV27 to TRBJ2-2, with 9 positions matching TRBD2. Germline V gene sequence: CDR1 MNHEY, CDR2 SMNVEV (reference sequence). Trimming at V came to 6 bases and at J to 4 bases, leaving 9 bases not matched to a gene. The CDR3 runs 16 residues. CDR3 nucleotide sequence: TGTGCCAGCAGACCATCGGGTAGCGGGGGCACCGGGGAGCTGTTTTTT. Its translation: CASRPSGSGGTGELFF.

The chain links TRBV2 to TRBJ2-2; maybe TRBD1 (6 bases). The germline V gene has CDR1 SNHLY and CDR2 FYNNEI. CDR3 length equals 16 residues. V was shortened by 0 bases and J by 4 bases, with 12 bases between the two germline ends. CDR3 in DNA: TGTGCCAGCAGTGAAGCCCCAGGGGTTGGCACCGGGGAGCTGTTTTTT. It codes for CASSEAPGVGTGELFF.

This chain links TRBV11-2 with TRBJ2-5, with D possibly being TRBD2 (5 bases). This CDR3 comprises 14 residues. V gave up 5 bases and J gave up 5 bases, with 15 bases separating them. Per germline, CDR1 SGHAT and CDR2 FQNNGV. CDR3: CASSPGLSWETQYF. The CDR3 DNA is TGTGCCAGCAGCCCCGGACTTTCTTGGGAGACCCAGTACTTC.

The rearrangement uses TRBV5-6 and TRBJ2-5, with 9 bases identical to TRBD2. The CDR3 consists of 15 residues. The germline gives CDR1 SGHDT, CDR2 YYEEEE. V trimming: 5 bases; J trimming: 2 bases; junction bases outside the gene matches: 7. This CDR3 is CASSPWTSAQETQYF. In nucleotides, the CDR3 is TGTGCCAGCAGTCCATGGACTAGCGCACAAGAGACCCAGTACTTC.

The CDR3 loop is CASSPPVTGEQYF. CDR3 nucleotide sequence: TGTGCCAGCTCACCCCCAGTTACAGGAGAGCAGTACTTC. The chain is built from TRBV18 and TRBJ2-7; D perhaps matches TRBD1 (5 bases). The CDR3 consists of 13 residues. Germline V gives CDR1 KGHSH, CDR2 LQKENI. Trimming removed 3 bases from V and 7 bases from J, with 13 bases in between. The full variable domain, its missing parts supplied by reference TRBV18 and TRBJ2-7, is NAGVMQNPRHLVRRRGQEARLRCSPMKGHSHVYWYRQLPEEGLKFMVYLQKENIIDESGMPKERFSAEFPKEGPSILRIQQVVRGDSAAYFCASSPPVTGEQYFGPGTRLTVT.

In its sample, this clone was seen once. This chain's CDR3 is CASSQGTGPPDTQYF. The CDR3 coding sequence is TGTGCCAGCAGCCAGGGGACAGGGCCCCCAGATACGCAGTATTTT. The V call is TRBV7-9, the J call TRBJ2-3; 9 nucleotides line up with TRBD1. Germline V gene sequence: CDR1 SEHNR, CDR2 FQNEAQ (reference sequence). The CDR3 is 15 amino acids. V gave up 5 bases and J gave up 4 bases; unmatched junction bases: 7.

The chain links TRBV10-2 to TRBJ2-1, with D hard to call. CDR3 size: 13 residues. V shed 7 bases and J shed 7 bases, with 14 bases lying between them. Germline assignment: CDR1 WSHSY and CDR2 SAAADI. The CDR3 region has the DNA TGCGCCAGCACGAGTTCCCCCTTTAATGAGCAGTTCTTC. Its translation is CASTSSPFNEQFF.

As concerns this clone: At the DNA level, this CDR3 is encoded by other sequences in the same sample as well. The rearrangement uses TRBV19 and TRBJ2-3; 7 nucleotides match TRBD1. Germline V gene lookup returns CDR1 LNHDA and CDR2 SQIVND (reference sequence). This CDR3 has 14 amino acids. V was pared by 5 bases and J by 0 bases, with 2 bases of the junction left unmatched. This chain's CDR3 is CASSRQGSTDTQYF. The DNA of the CDR3 is TGTGCCAGTAGTCGACAGGGCAGCACAGATACGCAGTATTTT.

This chain joins TRBV6-1 and TRBJ1-5, with no clear D. This CDR3 spans 14 amino acids. Between the trimmed V and J ends, which lost 4 bases and 9 bases, there was a span of 16 bases. The V gene's germline CDR1 is MNHNS and CDR2 SASEGT. The CDR3 sequence is CASSAEGWVPPQHF. The CDR3 bases are TGTGCCAGCAGTGCAGAGGGCTGGGTTCCGCCCCAGCATTTT.

For this clone: This sample includes further DNA sequences coding for the same CDR3. V and J are TRBV6-5 and TRBJ2-7; D is undetermined. V was cut by 2 bases and J by 2 bases, with 7 bases left in between. Germline V gives CDR1 MNHEY, CDR2 SVGAGI. The CDR3 sequence is 13 residues long. This CDR3 reads CASSYGPAYEQYF. The CDR3 nucleotides read TGTGCCAGCAGTTACGGCCCAGCCTACGAGCAGTACTTC.

The rearrangement links TRBV5-1 to TRBJ1-1; D is ambiguous. The CDR3 spans 14 residues. Trimming pared 2 bases from V and 6 bases from J, leaving 14 bases between. Germline V gene lookup returns CDR1 SGHRS and CDR2 YFSETQ. The CDR3 sequence: CASSLRAPISEAFF. The CDR3 bases are TGCGCCAGCAGCTTACGGGCCCCGATCTCTGAAGCTTTCTTT.

The V and J genes are TRBV5-6 and TRBJ2-7; D is tentatively TRBD1 or TRBD2 (5 bases each). V lost 3 bases to trimming and J lost 6 bases, with 13 bases between them. Germline V lookup: CDR1 SGHDT, CDR2 YYEEEE. This CDR3 is built from 13 residues. In DNA, the CDR3 is TGTGCCAGCAGCTGGCCGGGACCCTCCGAGCAGTACTTC. Its translation: CASSWPGPSEQYF. The variable domain in full, with the rest retrieved from reference TRBV5-6 and TRBJ2-7, is DAGVTQSPTHLIKTRGQQVTLRCSPKSGHDTVSWYQQALGQGPQFIFQYYEEEERQRGNFPDRFSGHQFPNYSSELNVNALLLGDSALYLCASSWPGPSEQYFGPGTRLTVT.

The V and J genes are TRBV25-1 and TRBJ2-2, with D maybe TRBD2 (5 bases). The CDR3 is 16 amino acids. Germline assignment: CDR1 MGHDK and CDR2 SYGVNS. The V end lost 4 bases, the J end lost 5 bases, and 17 bases lay between the germline ends. The CDR3 DNA reads as TGTGCCAGCAGTGGAGGACTCACTCCGGGGACCGGGGAGCTGTTTTTT. It codes for CASSGGLTPGTGELFF.

The J gene is TRBJ2-7, the V gene TRBV28, with TRBD1 matching over 8 bases. Germline lookup yields CDR1 MDHEN and CDR2 SYDVKM. V shed 4 bases, J shed 5 bases, and the junction held 7 bases outside the gene matches. This CDR3 has 14 amino acids. The CDR3: CASSSPGQGNEQYF. The CDR3 nucleotides are TGTGCCAGCAGTTCCCCAGGACAGGGCAACGAGCAGTACTTC.

The chain combines TRBV28 with TRBJ1-1; possibly TRBD1 for D (5 bases). The CDR3 spans 15 residues. V shed 7 bases and J shed 5 bases, with 20 bases lying between them. From germline, CDR1 is MDHEN and CDR2 SYDVKM. The CDR3 reads CASILASRGGTEAFF. CDR3 in DNA: TGTGCCAGCATCCTCGCTTCGAGGGGCGGTACTGAAGCTTTCTTT.

On this clone itself: Other DNA sequences from this sample encode an identical CDR3 as well. The chain is built from TRBV5-4 and TRBJ2-5, with 7 bases lining up with TRBD1. The CDR3 has 14 amino acids. Trimming took 0 bases from V and 5 from J; bases not matched to a gene: 4. CDR1 and CDR2 (germline): SGHNT, YYREEE (reference sequence). In nucleotides, the CDR3 is TGTGCCAGCAGCTTGGACAGGGGACGGGAGACCCAGTACTTC. Translating gives CASSLDRGRETQYF.

The rearrangement uses TRBV30 and TRBJ2-3, with 8 positions matching TRBD2. After removal of 4 bases from V and 3 bases from J, the junction contained 9 bases not matched to a gene. The CDR3 runs 15 residues. The germline CDR1 and CDR2 sequences are GTSNPN and SVGIG (reference sequence). CDR3 bases: TGTGCCTGGAACGAAGCGGGAGCTAGAACAGATACGCAGTATTTT. This sequence encodes CAWNEAGARTDTQYF.

As to this clone: This CDR3 is also generated by other DNA sequences in the sample. The V gene is TRBV9, the J gene TRBJ2-3; D remains ambiguous. V was pared by 0 bases and J by 3 bases, with 5 bases between. Germline loops: CDR1 SGDLS, CDR2 YYNGEE. The CDR3 is 13 amino acids. CDR3 residues: CASSVVGTDTQYF. CDR3 bases: TGTGCCAGCAGCGTAGTGGGTACAGATACGCAGTATTTT.

This clone was seen only once. V and J are TRBV5-1 and TRBJ2-1; no firm D call. The length of the CDR3 is 13 residues. Trimming pared 5 bases from V and 0 bases from J, leaving 6 bases between. Germline CDR1 reads SGHRS; CDR2 reads YFSETQ. The CDR3 spells CASRISSYNEQFF. The DNA for the CDR3 is TGCGCCAGCAGGATAAGCTCCTACAATGAGCAGTTCTTC.

Concerning this clone itself: The identical CDR3 is also encoded by other nucleotide sequences in the sample. The rearrangement uses TRBV6-5 and TRBJ2-7; perhaps D is TRBD1 or TRBD2 (5 bases each). Trimming stripped 6 bases from V and 1 base from J, with 10 bases between. Germline V gene lookup returns CDR1 MNHEY and CDR2 SVGAGI. The CDR3 is made up of 13 amino acids. The DNA of the CDR3 is TGTGCCAGCAGACCGGGACCTTCCTACGAGCAGTACTTC. Translation gives CASRPGPSYEQYF.

This chain uses TRBV15 with TRBJ2-7; a weak D match, TRBD2 (6 bases). The germline V gene encodes CDR1 LNHNV and CDR2 YYDKDF (reference sequence). V lost 0 bases, J lost 2 bases, and 14 bases lay in between. The CDR3 is 16 amino acids. CDR3 bases: TGTGCCACCAGCAGAGATTGGGGGGAGTCGACCTACGAGCAGTACTTC. It is translated as CATSRDWGESTYEQYF.

This clone was observed once. The J gene is TRBJ2-4, the V gene TRBV18; 7 bases agree with TRBD1. The CDR3 totals 15 residues. The trim removed 5 bases at V and 5 bases at J, leaving 9 bases unmatched. Germline values: CDR1 KGHSH, CDR2 LQKENI. The CDR3 region is CASSSRDRAENIQYF. The CDR3 bases are TGTGCCAGCTCATCCCGAGACAGGGCGGAAAACATTCAGTACTTC.

This clone was found once. This chain links TRBV4-3 with TRBJ2-3, with TRBD2 identical over 7 bases. V trimming: 1 base; J trimming: 4 bases; junction bases outside the gene matches: 8. CDR1 and CDR2 (germline): LGHNA, YSLEER. The CDR3 contains 16 residues. The CDR3 protein is CASSQVGGSGSDTQYF. The DNA of the CDR3 is TGCGCCAGCAGCCAAGTGGGCGGGAGTGGCTCAGATACGCAGTATTTT.

This chain joins TRBV2 and TRBJ2-5; D not certain. V dropped 4 bases and J dropped 1 base, with 13 bases sitting between them. The CDR3 sequence is 15 residues long. The germline V gene has CDR1 SNHLY and CDR2 FYNNEI. This CDR3 is CASSGHPTSQETQYF. CDR3 in DNA: TGTGCCAGCAGTGGGCACCCTACGTCCCAAGAGACCCAGTACTTC.

The CDR3: CASGGYNEQFF. The CDR3 nucleotides are TGTGCCAGCGGGGGTTACAATGAGCAGTTCTTC. The rearrangement joins TRBV6-5 to TRBJ2-1, with D perhaps TRBD1 or TRBD2 (5 bases each). Trimming stripped 8 bases from V and 4 bases from J, with 6 bases between. Germline V gives CDR1 MNHEY, CDR2 SVGAGI. There are 11 residues in the CDR3.

In regard to this clone: Other nucleotide sequences in the sample specify the same CDR3. The chain couples TRBV7-2 to TRBJ2-1; D is unresolved. V was trimmed by 1 base and J by 0 bases, leaving 7 bases between them. CDR1 is SGHTA, CDR2 FQGNSA, per germline. The CDR3 contains 15 residues. The CDR3 region has the DNA TGTGCCAGCAGCTTAGGGACGAGCTCCTACAATGAGCAGTTCTTC. It specifies CASSLGTSSYNEQFF.

The chain has TRBV11-3 and TRBJ2-7; D is unclear. Germline V gives CDR1 SGHNT, CDR2 YENEEA. The V gene lost 5 bases and the J gene lost 3 bases, with 8 bases spanning the gap. This CDR3 comprises 12 residues. CDR3 amino acids: CASSRSGYEQYF. CDR3 DNA: TGTGCCAGCAGCCGCTCCGGCTACGAGCAGTACTTC.

The rearrangement joins TRBV19 to TRBJ2-5, with D uncertain. The germline CDR1 and CDR2 sequences are LNHDA and SQIVND (reference sequence). V lost 5 bases, J lost 2 bases, and 9 bases lay in between. The CDR3 extends over 13 amino acids. The CDR3 is CASSWKRQETQYF. CDR3 nucleotides: TGTGCCAGTAGTTGGAAGAGACAAGAGACCCAGTACTTC.

This sequence joins TRBV28 and TRBJ1-5, with a possible D match to TRBD1 (6 bases). The CDR3 loop spans 15 amino acids. Trimming took off 8 bases at V and 11 bases at J, with 25 bases between the two ends. The germline V gene has CDR1 MDHEN and CDR2 SYDVKM. The CDR3 DNA reads as TGTGCCAGCGCGACAGGCTCCCTTGGGGGTAAGTCCCAGCATTTT. This codes for CASATGSLGGKSQHF.

The J gene is TRBJ1-1, the V gene TRBV6-5; 7 bases match TRBD1. CDR1 is MNHEY, CDR2 SVGAGI, per germline. V was pared by 8 bases and J by 2 bases, with 5 bases of the junction left unmatched. CDR3 length equals 13 residues. The CDR3 region has the DNA TGTGCCAGCCAACGGGACAGAAACACTGAAGCTTTCTTT. Its protein product is CASQRDRNTEAFF.

The chain uses TRBV10-3 and TRBJ2-2; 12 nucleotides line up with TRBD1. V shed 7 bases and J 7 bases; nucleotides not matched to a gene: 7. Germline values: CDR1 ENHRY, CDR2 SYGVKD. The CDR3 is made up of 15 amino acids. DNA for the CDR3: TGTGCCATCACGGCGGGACAGGGGGCTAACGGGGAGCTGTTTTTT. Its translation is CAITAGQGANGELFF.